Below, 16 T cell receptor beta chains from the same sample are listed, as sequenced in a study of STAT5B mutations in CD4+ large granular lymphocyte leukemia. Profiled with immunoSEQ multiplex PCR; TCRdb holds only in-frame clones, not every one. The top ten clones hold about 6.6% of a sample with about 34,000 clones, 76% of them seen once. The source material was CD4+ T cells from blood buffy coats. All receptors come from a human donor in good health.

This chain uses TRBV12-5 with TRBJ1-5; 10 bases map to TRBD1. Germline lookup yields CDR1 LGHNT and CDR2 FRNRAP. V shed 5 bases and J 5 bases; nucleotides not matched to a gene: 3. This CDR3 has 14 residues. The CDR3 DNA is TGTGCTAGTGGTCTGGGACAGGGGCATCAGCCCCAGCATTTT. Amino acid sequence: CASGLGQGHQPQHF.

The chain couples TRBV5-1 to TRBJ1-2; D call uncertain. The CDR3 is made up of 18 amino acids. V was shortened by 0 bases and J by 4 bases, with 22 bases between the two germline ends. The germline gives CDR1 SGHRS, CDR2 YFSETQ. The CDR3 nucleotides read TGCGCCAGCAGCTTGGTCGGGCCCACCCCTCGGGCCTTCTATGGCTACACCTTC. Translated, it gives CASSLVGPTPRAFYGYTF.

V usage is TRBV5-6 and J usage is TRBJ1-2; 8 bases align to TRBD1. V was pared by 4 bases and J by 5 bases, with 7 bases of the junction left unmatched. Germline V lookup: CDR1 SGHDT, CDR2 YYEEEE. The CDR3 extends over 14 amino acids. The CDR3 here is CASSGMGQEYGYTF. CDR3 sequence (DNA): TGTGCCAGCAGCGGTATGGGACAGGAGTATGGCTACACCTTC.

The CDR3 region has the DNA TGTGCCAGCAGCGGCCGGGACAGGGGGCGTCGAACTGAAGCTTTCTTT. Amino acids: CASSGRDRGRRTEAFF. V is TRBV7-9 and J is TRBJ1-1; 12 positions agree with TRBD1. Unmatched junction bases numbered 9, after V lost 5 bases and J lost 5 bases. The CDR3 has 16 residues. Germline V gives CDR1 SEHNR, CDR2 FQNEAQ (reference sequence).

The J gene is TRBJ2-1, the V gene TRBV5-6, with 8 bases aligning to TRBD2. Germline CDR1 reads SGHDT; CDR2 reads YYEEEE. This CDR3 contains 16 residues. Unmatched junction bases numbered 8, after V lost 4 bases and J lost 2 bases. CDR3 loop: CASSTIAGKTYNEQFF. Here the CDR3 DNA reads TGTGCCAGCAGCACTATAGCGGGAAAAACCTACAATGAGCAGTTCTTC.

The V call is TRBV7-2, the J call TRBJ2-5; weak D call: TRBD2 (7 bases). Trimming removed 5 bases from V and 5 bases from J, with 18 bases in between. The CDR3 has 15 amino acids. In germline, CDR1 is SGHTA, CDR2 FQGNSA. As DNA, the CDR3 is TGTGCCAGCAGCCTTGGGGGGGGCTCGGAGGAGACCCAGTACTTC. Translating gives CASSLGGGSEETQYF.

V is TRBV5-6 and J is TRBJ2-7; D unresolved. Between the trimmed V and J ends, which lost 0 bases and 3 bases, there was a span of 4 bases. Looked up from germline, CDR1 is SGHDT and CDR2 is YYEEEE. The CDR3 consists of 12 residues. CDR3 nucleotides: TGTGCCAGCAGCTTGGGCAACTACGAGCAGTACTTC. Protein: CASSLGNYEQYF.

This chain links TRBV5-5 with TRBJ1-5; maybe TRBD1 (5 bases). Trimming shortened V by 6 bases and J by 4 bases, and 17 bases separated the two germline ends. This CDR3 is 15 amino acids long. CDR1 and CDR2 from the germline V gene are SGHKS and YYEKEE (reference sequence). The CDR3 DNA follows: TGTGCCAGCACAAAATCCGGGGGGATGAATCAGCCCCAGCATTTT. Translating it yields CASTKSGGMNQPQHF.

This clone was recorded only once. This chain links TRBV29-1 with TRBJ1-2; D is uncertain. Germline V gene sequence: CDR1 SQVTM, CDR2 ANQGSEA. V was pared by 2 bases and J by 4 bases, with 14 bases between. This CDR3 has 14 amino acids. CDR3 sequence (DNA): TGCAGCGTTGAACATCTCGGCCCGACCTATGGCTACACCTTC. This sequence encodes CSVEHLGPTYGYTF.

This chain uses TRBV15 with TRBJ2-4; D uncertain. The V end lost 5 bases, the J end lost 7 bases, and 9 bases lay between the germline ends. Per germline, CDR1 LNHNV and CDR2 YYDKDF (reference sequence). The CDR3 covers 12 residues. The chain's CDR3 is CATSGPDNIQYF. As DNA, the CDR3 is TGTGCCACCAGCGGGCCGGATAACATTCAGTACTTC.

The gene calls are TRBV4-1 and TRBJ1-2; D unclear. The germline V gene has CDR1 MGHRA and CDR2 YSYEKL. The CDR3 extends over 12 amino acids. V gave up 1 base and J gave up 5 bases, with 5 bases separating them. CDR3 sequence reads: CASSQARYGYTF. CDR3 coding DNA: TGCGCCAGCAGCCAAGCCCGATATGGCTACACCTTC.

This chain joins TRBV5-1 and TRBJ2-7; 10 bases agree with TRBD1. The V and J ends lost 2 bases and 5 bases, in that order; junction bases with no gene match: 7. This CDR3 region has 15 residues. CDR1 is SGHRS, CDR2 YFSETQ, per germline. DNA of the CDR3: TGCGCCAGCAGCTTCGGGGACAGGGGTGTGGACGAGCAGTACTTC. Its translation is CASSFGDRGVDEQYF. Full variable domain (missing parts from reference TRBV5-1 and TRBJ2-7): KAGVTQTPRYLIKTRGQQVTLSCSPISGHRSVSWYQQTPGQGLQFLFEYFSETQRNKGNFPGRFSGRQFSNSRSEMNVSTLELGDSALYLCASSFGDRGVDEQYFGPGTRLTVT.

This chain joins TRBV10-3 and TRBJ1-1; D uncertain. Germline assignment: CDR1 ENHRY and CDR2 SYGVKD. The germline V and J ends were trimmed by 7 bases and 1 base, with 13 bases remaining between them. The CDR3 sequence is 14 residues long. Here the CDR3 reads CAIISSGPNTEAFF. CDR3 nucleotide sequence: TGTGCCATCATAAGCAGTGGGCCGAACACTGAAGCTTTCTTT.

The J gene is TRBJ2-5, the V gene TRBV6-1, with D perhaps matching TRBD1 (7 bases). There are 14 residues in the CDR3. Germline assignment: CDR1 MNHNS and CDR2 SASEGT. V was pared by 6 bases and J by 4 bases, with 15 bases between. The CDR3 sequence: CASSAQGGGETQYF. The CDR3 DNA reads TGTGCCAGCAGCGCTCAGGGGGGTGGAGAGACCCAGTACTTC.

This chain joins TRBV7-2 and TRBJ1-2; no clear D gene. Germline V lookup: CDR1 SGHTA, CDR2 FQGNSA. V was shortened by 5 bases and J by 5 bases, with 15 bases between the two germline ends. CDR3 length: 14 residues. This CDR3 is CASSHGGSEYGYTF. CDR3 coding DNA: TGTGCCAGCAGCCACGGAGGGTCCGAGTATGGCTACACCTTC.

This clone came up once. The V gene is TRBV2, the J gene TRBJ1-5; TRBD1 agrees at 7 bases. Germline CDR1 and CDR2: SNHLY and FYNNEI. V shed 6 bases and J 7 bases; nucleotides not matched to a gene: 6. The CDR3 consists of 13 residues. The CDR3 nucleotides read TGTGCCAGCAGGGGGACAGCTCACCAGCCCCAGCATTTT. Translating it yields CASRGTAHQPQHF. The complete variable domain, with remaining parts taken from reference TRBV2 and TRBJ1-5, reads EPEVTQTPSHQVTQMGQEVILRCVPISNHLYFYWYRQILGQKVEFLVSFYNNEISEKSEIFDDQFSVERPDGSNFTLKIRSTKLEDSAMYFCASRGTAHQPQHFGDGTRLSIL.